This TCR beta chain was obtained from a study of beta chain features in type 1 diabetes. Study-level information: All samples together contributed more than 90,000,000 sorted cells for examination.

Study outcomes and limitations: People with Type 1 diabetes carried modestly yet significantly shorter TCRB CDR3s in all four CD4+ subsets. Type 1 diabetes patients had fewer VDJ junction insertions and more deletions.

V was cut by 2 bases and J by 1 base, with 12 bases left in between. Germline CDR1 and CDR2: SGHNT and YYREEE (reference sequence). This CDR3 has 15 residues. Turning to this clone: The antigen remains unidentified.

What was sequenced were expressed TCRB transcripts, since all of the isolated RNA had been reverse transcribed. Sequencing of naive, central memory and regulatory T cell samples gave an average of about 3.7 million reads. This table comes from immunoSEQ multiplex PCR, and its TCRdb copy is limited to in-frame clones, with some not included. The sample has fewer than 450,000 clones, approximately 15% seen once; the top ten hold about 0.015%. Cells sorted by CD45RO/CCR7/CD25/CD127/CD95/CD27 comprised CD4+ naive, central memory, regulatory and stem cell-like memory cells. The clonotype comes from a woman aged 18-29 years with type 1 diabetes. This rearrangement joins TRBV5-4 to TRBJ1-2; D call uncertain. Sequences were obtained from naive CD4+ T cells from blood. The CDR3 coding sequence is TGTGCCAGCAGCTTATCTCCCGGGTTTAACTATGGCTACACCTTC. Its translation is CASSLSPGFNYGYTF. Supplemented by reference TRBV5-4 and TRBJ1-2, the full variable domain reads ETGVTQSPTHLIKTRGQQVTLRCSSQSGHNTVSWYQQALGQGPQFIFQYYREEENGRGNFPPRFSGLQFPNYSSELNVNALELDDSALYLCASSLSPGFNYGYTFGSGTRLTVV.